This T cell receptor beta chain was sequenced during a study of cytomegalovirus exposure and HLA in healthy donors. Whole-study findings and limits: Earlier results showed most TCR beta V segments being productive about 90% or about 30% of the time. It was taken for granted in presence/absence analyses that sequencing depth across donors was roughly uniform. Highly shared variants forming one cluster were likely a sequencing artifact.

This clone was observed once. What it binds is not known. Primers for the PCR totalled 60 Vbeta and 13 Jbeta. Original methodology: Unique TCR beta chains numbered about 80 million in a later analysis, with roughly 10 million shared. The data were produced by immunoSEQ multiplex PCR, yet TCRdb's version contains in-frame clones alone and is incomplete. Clone size and the V and J calls come from that table; the DNA yielded D and trimming. The table lists about 130,000 clones, about three quarters of them singletons. The germline CDR1 and CDR2 sequences are SGHNT and YYREEE (reference sequence). CDR3 size: 16 residues. The J segment lost 8 bases and the V segment lost 3 bases, leaving 11 bases of the junction unmatched.

The sequence derives from a female donor in good health and CMV-seronegative. Sequencing input: PBMCs. V usage is TRBV5-4 and J usage is TRBJ2-1, with TRBD2 matching 10 bases. The DNA of the CDR3 is TGTGCCAGCAGCTATTGGACTAGCGGAAGCGGGGATGAGCAGTTCTTC. Protein: CASSYWTSGSGDEQFF. Full variable domain (outside the CDR3, taken from reference TRBV5-4 and TRBJ2-1): ETGVTQSPTHLIKTRGQQVTLRCSSQSGHNTVSWYQQALGQGPQFIFQYYREEENGRGNFPPRFSGLQFPNYSSELNVNALELDDSALYLCASSYWTSGSGDEQFFGPGTRLTVL.